The entry below gives a single TCR beta chain sequence along with its context. This specimen comes from a study of blood T cell repertoires in COVID-19. As for the study in general: Whether acute or convalescent, the COVID-19 samples came from the United States, Italy and Spain. Sources were T cells, B-cell-depleted T cells, or PBMCs; the material itself was cDNA or gDNA.

The CDR3 totals 15 residues. V was pared by 6 bases and J by 0 bases, with 15 bases between. Germline V gene data show CDR1 as SGHRS and CDR2 as YFSETQ. Sequencing was performed with immunoSEQ multiplex PCR; in TCRdb, only in-frame clones are kept and a portion is missing. The table lists approximately 30,000 clones, around 90% of them singletons. The sequence derives from a woman aged 40 to 50 with active or convalescent COVID-19. V is TRBV5-1 and J is TRBJ2-5, with unresolved D. Source material: peripheral blood. The CDR3 region has the DNA TGCGCCAGCACGTTGCCGAGCGACTACCAAGAGACCCAGTACTTC. Protein: CASTLPSDYQETQYF.